The rows below give T cell receptor beta chains drawn from one sample of a study of blood T cell repertoires in COVID-19. Measured with immunoSEQ multiplex PCR; TCRdb has only the in-frame clones, and not every one. The sample shows under 300,000 clones, about nine tenths of them seen only once. Specimen: PBMCs or T cells enriched from blood (not recorded which). The receptors derive from a woman between 18 and 30 years old who had recovered from COVID-19. The CDR3 runs from the conserved cysteine through the conserved F or W. The D gene is left open where the match is weak. Clone size is stated in some rows and not others, as once, few, many or a class when expanded.

size: NA; J: TRBJ1-2; D: NA; V: TRBV12-3/TRBV12-4; CDR3: CASSQGIGYTF; DNA: TGTGCCAGCAGTCAGGGGATTGGCTACACCTTC
size: NA; J: TRBJ2-7; D: TRBD1; V: TRBV28; CDR3: CASSEQGKSSYEQYF; DNA: TGTGCCAGCAGTGAACAGGGGAAGAGCTCCTACGAGCAGTACTTC
size: NA; J: TRBJ1-3; D: NA; V: TRBV7-6; CDR3: CASSNQLAGSGNTIYF; DNA: TGTGCCAGCAGCAACCAGCTGGCAGGGTCTGGAAACACCATATATTTT
size: NA; J: TRBJ2-5; D: TRBD2; V: TRBV27; CDR3: CASRDSGSLAETQYF; DNA: TGTGCCAGCAGGGATAGCGGGAGTTTAGCGGAGACCCAGTACTTC
size: NA; J: TRBJ2-7; D: TRBD2; V: TRBV24-1; CDR3: CASRVASGSYEQYF; DNA: TGTGCCAGCAGAGTAGCTAGCGGCTCCTACGAGCAGTACTTC
size: once; J: TRBJ2-7; D: NA; V: TRBV27; CDR3: CASSLGTKYEQYF; DNA: TGTGCCAGCAGTTTAGGGACAAAGTACGAGCAGTACTTC
size: NA; J: TRBJ2-1; D: TRBD2; V: TRBV24-1; CDR3: CATSEFSGDYNEQFF; DNA: TGTGCCACCAGTGAATTTAGCGGGGACTACAATGAGCAGTTCTTC
size: NA; J: TRBJ2-7; D: NA; V: TRBV27; CDR3: CASSLRAYYEQYF; DNA: TGTGCCAGCAGTTTACGAGCTTACTACGAGCAGTACTTC
size: NA; J: TRBJ1-2; D: TRBD1; V: TRBV15; CDR3: CATSRDWGTGLGYTF; DNA: TGTGCCACCAGCAGAGATTGGGGGACAGGTCTTGGCTACACCTTC
size: NA; J: TRBJ1-6; D: NA; V: TRBV28; CDR3: CASSLGSGFNSPLHF; DNA: TGTGCCAGCAGTTTGGGGTCAGGGTTTAATTCACCCCTCCACTTT
size: NA; J: TRBJ1-3; D: TRBD1; V: TRBV13; CDR3: CASSSGTGGGNTIYF; DNA: TGTGCCAGCAGCTCGGGGACAGGGGGTGGAAACACCATATATTTT
size: NA; J: TRBJ2-7; D: TRBD1; V: TRBV5-1; CDR3: CASSFRQGGEQYF; DNA: TGCGCCAGCAGCTTTCGACAGGGCGGCGAGCAGTACTTC
size: NA; J: TRBJ1-5; D: NA; V: TRBV7-9; CDR3: CASSLARWGRDQPQHF; DNA: TGTGCCAGCAGCTTAGCGAGATGGGGGAGGGATCAGCCCCAGCATTTT
size: once; J: TRBJ2-3; D: TRBD1; V: TRBV11-3; CDR3: CASSPYRGGTDTQYF; DNA: TGTGCCAGCAGCCCGTACAGGGGAGGCACAGATACGCAGTATTTT
size: NA; J: TRBJ2-7; D: TRBD2; V: TRBV5-4; CDR3: CASSLDGLAGNYEQYF; DNA: TGTGCCAGCAGCTTAGATGGACTAGCGGGAAACTACGAGCAGTACTTC
size: NA; J: TRBJ2-7; D: NA; V: TRBV7-8; CDR3: CASSLVVGEGYEQYF; DNA: TGTGCCAGCAGCTTAGTCGTGGGAGAAGGGTACGAGCAGTACTTC
size: NA; J: TRBJ2-7; D: TRBD1; V: TRBV12-3/TRBV12-4; CDR3: CASSPRDSYEQYF; DNA: TGTGCCAGCAGTCCACGGGACAGCTACGAGCAGTACTTC
size: NA; J: TRBJ1-1; D: NA; V: TRBV20-1; CDR3: CSASLTTRGMNTEAFF; DNA: TGCAGTGCTAGTCTTACGACACGGGGGATGAACACTGAAGCTTTCTTT
size: few; J: TRBJ1-3; D: TRBD1; V: TRBV5-1; CDR3: CASSVDRGDTIYF; DNA: TGCGCCAGCAGCGTGGACAGGGGAGACACCATATATTTT
size: NA; J: TRBJ1-6; D: NA; V: TRBV25-1; CDR3: CASSRGSSSYNSPLHF; DNA: TGTGCCAGCAGTCGTGGTAGCAGCTCCTATAATTCACCCCTCCACTTT
size: once; J: TRBJ2-7; D: TRBD2; V: TRBV7-3; CDR3: CASSLSAGGPAQYF; DNA: TGTGCCAGCAGCTTATCAGCGGGAGGGCCGGCGCAGTACTTC
size: once; J: TRBJ1-3; D: NA; V: TRBV10-3; CDR3: CAISEEILGNTIYF; DNA: TGTGCCATCAGCGAGGAGATCCTCGGAAACACCATATATTTT
size: NA; J: TRBJ1-6; D: NA; V: TRBV13; CDR3: CASSLTEGISYNSPLHF; DNA: TGTGCCAGCAGCTTAACTGAGGGAATCTCCTATAATTCACCCCTCCACTTT
size: NA; J: TRBJ1-2; D: NA; V: TRBV18; CDR3: CASSPGDGNYGYTF; DNA: TGTGCCAGCTCACCAGGAGACGGAAACTATGGCTACACCTTC
size: NA; J: TRBJ1-1; D: TRBD1; V: TRBV7-9; CDR3: CASSGTALNTEAFF; DNA: TGTGCCAGCAGCGGGACAGCGTTAAACACTGAAGCTTTCTTT
size: NA; J: TRBJ1-1; D: TRBD1; V: TRBV9; CDR3: CASSVGGTGEAFF; DNA: TGTGCCAGCAGCGTAGGTGGGACAGGGGAAGCTTTCTTT
size: NA; J: TRBJ1-2; D: TRBD1; V: TRBV2; CDR3: CASSLTGNGGYTF; DNA: TGTGCCAGCAGTTTGACAGGGAACGGTGGCTACACCTTC
size: once; J: TRBJ1-2; D: TRBD1; V: TRBV7-8; CDR3: CASSLVQGRYGYTF; DNA: TGTGCCAGCAGCTTAGTACAGGGGCGGTATGGCTACACCTTC
size: NA; J: TRBJ2-3; D: NA; V: TRBV6-5; CDR3: CASRLYSTDTQYF; DNA: TGTGCCAGTAGACTATATAGCACAGATACGCAGTATTTT
size: once; J: TRBJ1-2; D: NA; V: TRBV15; CDR3: CATSTGGPGYYGYTF; DNA: TGTGCCACCAGCACCGGAGGCCCGGGGTACTATGGCTACACCTTC
size: NA; J: TRBJ2-1; D: TRBD1; V: TRBV27; CDR3: CASRNRGFEQFF; DNA: TGTGCCAGCAGAAACAGGGGTTTTGAGCAGTTCTTC
size: NA; J: TRBJ2-7; D: NA; V: TRBV10-2; CDR3: CASSSEQEYEQYF; DNA: TGCGCCAGCAGTTCAGAACAGGAGTACGAGCAGTACTTC
size: NA; J: TRBJ1-1; D: NA; V: TRBV4-1; CDR3: CASSQVSNTEAFF; DNA: TGCGCCAGCAGCCAAGTCAGTAACACTGAAGCTTTCTTT
size: NA; J: TRBJ2-4; D: NA; V: TRBV28; CDR3: CASSQRLAKNIQYF; DNA: TGTGCCAGCAGCCAACGACTAGCCAAAAACATTCAGTACTTC
size: NA; J: TRBJ1-2; D: NA; V: TRBV25-1; CDR3: CASSAERFTF; DNA: TGTGCCAGCAGTGCCGAACGGTTTACCTTC
size: NA; J: TRBJ1-1; D: TRBD1; V: TRBV7-9; CDR3: CASSLRARGTGNTEAFF; DNA: TGTGCCAGCAGCTTACGGGCCAGGGGGACGGGGAACACTGAAGCTTTCTTT
size: NA; J: TRBJ1-3; D: NA; V: TRBV19; CDR3: CASSRFSGNTIYF; DNA: TGTGCCAGTAGCAGGTTCTCTGGAAACACCATATATTTT
size: NA; J: TRBJ1-1; D: TRBD1; V: TRBV7-9; CDR3: CASSLAGQLSAFF; DNA: TGTGCCAGCAGCTTAGCGGGACAGCTCTCGGCTTTCTTT
size: once; J: TRBJ1-2; D: NA; V: TRBV12-3/TRBV12-4; CDR3: CASSLGGDGYTF; DNA: TGTGCCAGCAGTTTAGGAGGCGATGGCTACACCTTC
size: NA; J: TRBJ2-7; D: NA; V: TRBV9; CDR3: CASSAGQGGYEQYF; DNA: TGTGCCAGCAGCGCCGGACAGGGAGGGTACGAGCAGTACTTC
size: once; J: TRBJ1-4; D: NA; V: TRBV4-3; CDR3: CASSQDTGGRGEKLFF; DNA: TGCGCCAGCAGCCAAGATACCGGAGGGAGGGGTGAAAAACTGTTTTTT
size: once; J: TRBJ1-6; D: NA; V: TRBV13; CDR3: CASSLGEWGLDSPLHF; DNA: TGTGCCAGCAGCTTGGGTGAGTGGGGCCTTGATTCACCCCTCCACTTT
size: NA; J: TRBJ2-1; D: NA; V: TRBV4-3; CDR3: CASSREYRGLPNEQFF; DNA: TGCGCCAGCAGCCGAGAATATCGGGGTCTTCCCAATGAGCAGTTCTTC
size: NA; J: TRBJ2-3; D: TRBD1; V: TRBV19; CDR3: CATSSGQYVDTQYF; DNA: TGTGCCACCTCCTCGGGACAGTACGTGGATACGCAGTATTTT
size: few; J: TRBJ1-3; D: NA; V: TRBV5-1; CDR3: CASSADRSGNTIYF; DNA: TGCGCCAGCAGCGCGGACAGATCTGGAAACACCATATATTTT